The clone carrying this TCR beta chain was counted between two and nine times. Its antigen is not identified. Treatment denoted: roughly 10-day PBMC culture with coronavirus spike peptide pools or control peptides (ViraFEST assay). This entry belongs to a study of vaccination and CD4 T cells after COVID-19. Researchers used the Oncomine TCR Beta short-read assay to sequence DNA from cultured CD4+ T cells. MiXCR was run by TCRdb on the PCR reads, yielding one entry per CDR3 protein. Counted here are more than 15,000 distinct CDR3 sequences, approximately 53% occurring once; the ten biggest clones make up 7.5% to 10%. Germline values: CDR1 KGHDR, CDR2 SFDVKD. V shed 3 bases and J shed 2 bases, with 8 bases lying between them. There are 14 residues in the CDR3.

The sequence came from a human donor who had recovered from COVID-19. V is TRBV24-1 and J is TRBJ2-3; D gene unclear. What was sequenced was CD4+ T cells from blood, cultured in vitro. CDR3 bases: TGTGCCACCAGTGATAGAATCCTCACAGATACGCAGTATTTT. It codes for CATSDRILTDTQYF.